A single sample is the source of the 18 T cell receptor beta chains below, sequenced in a study of T cell responses to AZD1222 COVID-19 vaccine. Sequencing used immunoSEQ multiplex PCR; TCRdb keeps in-frame clones, though not all of them. This table holds 75,000 to 100,000 clones, roughly nine tenths found once. Sample: peripheral blood, taken 28 days after the second AZD1222 dose. The receptors stem from an adult who received the AZD1222 COVID-19 vaccine.

The rearrangement joins TRBV2 to TRBJ1-1; TRBD1 aligns across 8 bases. The CDR3 contains 15 residues. After removal of 3 bases from V and 3 bases from J, the junction contained 6 bases not matched to a gene. The germline V gene encodes CDR1 SNHLY and CDR2 FYNNEI. DNA for the CDR3: TGTGCCAGCAGTGATACAGGGGGGGCTCACACTGAAGCTTTCTTT. Its protein is CASSDTGGAHTEAFF.

The chain joins TRBV6-5 to TRBJ1-2; TRBD1 is a possible D gene (5 bases). Germline CDR1 is MNHEY and CDR2 is SVGAGI. The CDR3 totals 13 residues. The ends were cut back, 5 bases at V and 4 bases at J, with 11 bases in the middle. The CDR3 DNA follows: TGTGCCAGCAGTACCACGGGACTCTATGGCTACACCTTC. The encoded protein is CASSTTGLYGYTF.

This chain joins TRBV19 and TRBJ1-4; maybe TRBD1 (6 bases). The germline V gene has CDR1 LNHDA and CDR2 SQIVND (reference sequence). The CDR3 extends over 14 amino acids. Trimming left V 5 bases short and J 3 bases short, with 10 bases between. The CDR3 DNA reads TGTGCCAGTAGTCTACAGGGCTCTAATGAAAAACTGTTTTTT. Translating it yields CASSLQGSNEKLFF.

This chain links TRBV5-1 with TRBJ1-2, with D perhaps matching TRBD1 (5 bases). Between the trimmed V and J ends, which lost 0 bases and 6 bases, there was a span of 15 bases. The CDR3 has 15 amino acids. From germline, CDR1 is SGHRS and CDR2 YFSETQ. CDR3 in amino acids: CASSLEERGSNGYTF. DNA for the CDR3: TGCGCCAGCAGCTTGGAAGAAAGGGGAAGCAATGGCTACACCTTC.

The chain has TRBV5-4 and TRBJ2-7, with a weak D call TRBD2 (5 bases). The CDR3 extends over 14 amino acids. V was pared by 0 bases and J by 4 bases, with 11 bases between. CDR1 and CDR2 (germline): SGHNT, YYREEE (reference sequence). The CDR3 protein is CASSLGGYGYEQYF. The DNA of the CDR3 is TGTGCCAGCAGCTTGGGAGGGTATGGTTACGAGCAGTACTTC.

This clone was seen a few times. The chain has TRBV30 and TRBJ1-1; D call uncertain. Germline lookup yields CDR1 GTSNPN and CDR2 SVGIG (reference sequence). The CDR3 runs 13 residues. Trimming took 3 bases from V and 4 from J, leaving 12 bases between them. The DNA for the CDR3 is TGTGCCTGGAGCGTATCAAGTAGCACTGAAGCTTTCTTT. This gives the protein CAWSVSSSTEAFF.

V and J are TRBV3-1 (or the pseudogene TRBV3-2) and TRBJ2-5; D ambiguous. V was trimmed by 5 bases and J by 0 bases, leaving 1 base between them. This CDR3 is built from 11 residues. Germline CDR1 LGHDT, CDR2 YNNKEL (reference sequence). The CDR3 loop is CASSYQETQYF. The CDR3, as DNA: TGTGCCAGCAGCTACCAAGAGACCCAGTACTTC.

This sequence joins TRBV4-1 and TRBJ2-3, with unresolved D. Germline CDR1 and CDR2: MGHRA and YSYEKL. Trimming pared 2 bases from V and 4 bases from J, leaving 13 bases between. This CDR3 has 15 amino acids. As DNA, the CDR3 is TGCGCCAGCAGCCAATGGTGGACCCTCCCAGATACGCAGTATTTT. It is translated as CASSQWWTLPDTQYF.

The chain employs TRBV4-1 and TRBJ1-1; TRBD1 is a possible D gene (5 bases). The CDR3 consists of 13 residues. V was shortened by 8 bases and J by 8 bases, with 18 bases between the two germline ends. In germline, CDR1 is MGHRA, CDR2 YSYEKL. The CDR3 protein is CASSRGGITEAFF. CDR3 in DNA: TGCGCCAGCTCCCGGGGGGGGATAACCGAAGCTTTCTTT.

Points on this clone: At one end the junction does not follow the germline gene, possibly because of a read error. The chain is built from TRBV28 and TRBJ1-1; 8 bases are a match to TRBD1. Germline assignment: CDR1 MDHEN and CDR2 SYDVKM. The CDR3 has 14 amino acids. CDR3 sequence (DNA): TGTGCCAGCACCCTGGACAGGGTGAACGCTGAAGCTTTCTTT. Its translation is CASTLDRVNAEAFF.

This sequence joins TRBV2 and TRBJ1-6, with D perhaps TRBD1 (5 bases). Germline CDR1 is SNHLY and CDR2 is FYNNEI. The CDR3 spans 16 residues. Trimming pared 2 bases from V and 7 bases from J, leaving 15 bases between. The CDR3 region is CASSERSGLINSPLHF. CDR3 nucleotides: TGTGCCAGCAGTGAAAGGTCAGGGTTGATAAATTCACCCCTCCACTTT.

The V and J genes are TRBV28 and TRBJ1-4, with TRBD1 matching over 7 bases. The CDR3 spans 15 residues. V dropped 0 bases and J dropped 4; count of bases not matched to a gene: 2. CDR1 is MDHEN, CDR2 SYDVKM, per germline. The CDR3: CASSLWGQRNEKLFF. CDR3 DNA: TGTGCCAGCAGTTTATGGGGACAGCGTAATGAAAAACTGTTTTTT.

The V call is TRBV7-2, the J call TRBJ1-6, with 7 bases lining up with TRBD1. Losses at the gene ends were 1 base for V and 9 bases for J; bases not matched to a gene: 12. Germline V gene lookup returns CDR1 SGHTA and CDR2 FQGNSA. This CDR3 contains 17 residues. DNA of the CDR3: TGTGCCAGCAGCTTAGATTCCCCGGACAGGCCCCTTTCACCCCTCCACTTT. Amino acid sequence: CASSLDSPDRPLSPLHF. Together with reference TRBV7-2 and TRBJ1-6, the CDR3 gives the full variable domain: GAGVSQSPSNKVTEKGKDVELRCDPISGHTALYWYRQSLGQGLEFLIYFQGNSAPDKSGLPSDRFSAERTGGSVSTLTIQRTQQEDSAVYLCASSLDSPDRPLSPLHFGNGTRLTVT.

This clone was seen just once. This rearrangement joins TRBV3-1 (or the pseudogene TRBV3-2) to TRBJ2-7; 11 bases line up with TRBD2. The germline CDR1 and CDR2 sequences are LGHDT and YNNKEL (reference sequence). V lost 0 bases, J lost 3 bases, and 4 bases stayed unmatched. The CDR3 extends over 16 amino acids. Here the CDR3 reads CASSQDRLAGIYEQYF. As DNA, the CDR3 is TGTGCCAGCAGCCAAGATCGACTAGCGGGGATCTACGAGCAGTACTTC.

The chain has TRBV2 and TRBJ1-3; D unresolved. The V gene lost 3 bases and the J gene lost 0 bases, with 6 bases spanning the gap. CDR1 and CDR2 (germline): SNHLY, FYNNEI. This CDR3 is built from 14 residues. CDR3 bases: TGTGCCAGCAGTGAGTACAGCTCTGGAAACACCATATATTTT. Translating gives CASSEYSSGNTIYF.

The V and J genes are TRBV9 and TRBJ2-5; 11 bases fit TRBD2. After removal of 3 bases from V and 1 base from J, the junction contained 8 bases not matched to a gene. Germline CDR1 SGDLS, CDR2 YYNGEE. This CDR3 is 17 amino acids long. CDR3 in DNA: TGTGCCAGCAGCGCCATAACCGGGACTAGCGGCCAAGAGACCCAGTACTTC. Translated: CASSAITGTSGQETQYF.

This rearrangement joins TRBV7-3 to TRBJ2-3; D unclear. The CDR3 runs to 15 residues. Trimming pared 5 bases from V and 0 bases from J, leaving 12 bases between. Germline V gene sequence: CDR1 SGHTA, CDR2 FQGTGA. The CDR3 coding sequence is TGTGCCAGCAGCCCCCGGACGGCTAGCACAGATACGCAGTATTTT. This translates into CASSPRTASTDTQYF.

The rearrangement uses TRBV3-1 (or the pseudogene TRBV3-2) and TRBJ2-7; 7 bases are a match to TRBD2. Losses at the gene ends were 0 bases for V and 0 bases for J; bases not matched to a gene: 8. Germline loops: CDR1 LGHDT, CDR2 YNNKEL (reference sequence). This CDR3 has 17 amino acids. The CDR3 loop is CASSQDRRAGDSYEQYF. The CDR3 DNA reads TGTGCCAGCAGCCAAGATCGAAGGGCGGGGGACTCCTACGAGCAGTACTTC.